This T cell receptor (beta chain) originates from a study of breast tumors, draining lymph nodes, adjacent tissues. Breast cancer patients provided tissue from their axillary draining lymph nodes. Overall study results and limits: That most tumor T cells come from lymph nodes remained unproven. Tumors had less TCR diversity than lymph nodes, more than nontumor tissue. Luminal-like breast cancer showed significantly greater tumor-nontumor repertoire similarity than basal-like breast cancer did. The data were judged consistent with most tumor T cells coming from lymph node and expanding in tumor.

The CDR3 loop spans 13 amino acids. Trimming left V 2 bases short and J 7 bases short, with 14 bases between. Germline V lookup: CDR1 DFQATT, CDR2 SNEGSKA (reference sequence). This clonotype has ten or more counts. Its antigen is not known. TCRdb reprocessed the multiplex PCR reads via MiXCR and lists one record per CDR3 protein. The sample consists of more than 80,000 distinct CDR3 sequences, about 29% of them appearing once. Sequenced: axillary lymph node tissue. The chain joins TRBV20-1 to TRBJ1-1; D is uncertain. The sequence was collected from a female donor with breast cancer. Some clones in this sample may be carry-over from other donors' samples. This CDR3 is CSARKTALGEAFF. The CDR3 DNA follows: TGCAGTGCTAGAAAAACAGCTCTGGGTGAAGCTTTCTTT.